This TCR beta chain comes out of a study of post-analysis software for immune sequencing data. Study summary: Recorded subtypes: relapsing-remitting, secondary progressive, progressive-relapsing; some patients unannotated. Study findings and constraints: Roughly five TRBV segments, including TRBV5-6, TRBV5-1 and TRBV20-1, were more frequent in patients than controls. Clustering by F measure revealed strong co-clustering among samples prepared together in one batch. People with multiple sclerosis had a significantly lower normalized Chao1 diversity than controls did.

The germline V gene has CDR1 ENHRY and CDR2 SYGVKD. The V end was cut by 8 bases, the J end by 3 bases, with 14 bases between. This CDR3 is built from 13 residues. There are many counts of this clonotype. Its specificity is unknown. The authors incorporated unique molecular identifiers into the TCR beta cDNA libraries. Starting from roughly 1.1 to 9.2 million T cells, the study yielded 450,000 to 500,000 cDNA molecules. TCRdb reprocessed the PCR reads via MiXCR and lists one record per CDR3 protein. The repertoire consists of hundreds of thousands of distinct CDR3 sequences, with roughly 29% occurring once and the leading ten covering 0.56%.

The sample comprised blood. This chain links TRBV10-3 with TRBJ2-7; tentatively, D is TRBD2 (6 bases). The TCR comes from a girl aged 10 to 17 with multiple sclerosis. The CDR3 DNA reads TGTGCCATCGGGTGGCGGGAACACTACGAGCAGTACTTC. Protein: CAIGWREHYEQYF.